This paragraph covers one T cell receptor (beta chain) sequence. The V end was cut by 2 bases, the J end by 0 bases, with 4 bases between. Germline V gene data show CDR1 as SGHAT and CDR2 as FQNNGV. The CDR3 consists of 13 residues. The data belong to a study of blood T cell repertoires in COVID-19. The wider study: Sources were T cells, B-cell-depleted T cells, or PBMCs; the material itself was cDNA or gDNA.

The table came from immunoSEQ multiplex PCR; TCRdb's copy has only in-frame clones and leaves some out. The data hold over 200,000 clones, with about 88% observed a single time. Sequenced input: peripheral blood. The rearrangement links TRBV11-2 to TRBJ1-2; the D is unclear. The origin of this receptor is a woman aged 55 to 70 with acute or convalescent COVID-19. The CDR3 DNA is TGTGCCAGCAGCTTAACTTCTAACTATGGCTACACCTTC. As protein: CASSLTSNYGYTF.